This passage covers 27 T cell receptor beta chains from one sample sequenced in a study of beta chain features in type 1 diabetes. Isolated RNA was reverse transcribed in full, so expressed TCRB transcripts were sequenced. Profiling relied on immunoSEQ multiplex PCR, and the TCRdb table lists in-frame clones only, not all of them. The sample contains hundreds of thousands of clones, roughly 30% of which appear only once. The sequenced sample consisted of naive CD4+ T cells from blood. Source of these receptors: a man between 18 and 35 years old in good health.

This clone turned up a few times. The rearrangement links TRBV5-4 to TRBJ2-7, with 7 positions matching TRBD1. CDR1 and CDR2 from the germline V gene are SGHNT and YYREEE (reference sequence). CDR3 length: 14 amino acids. V shed 4 bases and J 3 bases; nucleotides not matched to a gene: 7. CDR3 residues: CASSPGQPGYEQYF. CDR3 in DNA: TGTGCCAGCAGCCCGGGACAGCCGGGCTACGAGCAGTACTTC.

CDR3 region: CASIQVSSYNEQFF. Here the CDR3 DNA reads TGTGCCAGCATTCAAGTTAGCTCCTACAATGAGCAGTTCTTC. The chain joins TRBV27 to TRBJ2-1; D not resolved. Trimming pared 7 bases from V and 0 bases from J, leaving 10 bases between. Germline-derived CDR1 and CDR2 are MNHEY and SMNVEV (reference sequence). This CDR3 region has 14 residues.

V usage is TRBV11-2 and J usage is TRBJ2-7; 8 nucleotides align to TRBD1. V was clipped by 5 bases and J by 1 base; unmatched bases: 4. Germline CDR1 reads SGHAT; CDR2 reads FQNNGV. This CDR3 is 14 amino acids long. CDR3 residues: CASSVDRESYEQYF. In nucleotides, the CDR3 is TGTGCCAGCAGCGTGGACAGGGAATCCTACGAGCAGTACTTC.

The chain has TRBV29-1 and TRBJ2-2, with no clear D. The germline CDR1 and CDR2 sequences are SQVTM and ANQGSEA. V was trimmed by 4 bases and J by 1 base, leaving 10 bases between them. The CDR3 extends over 14 amino acids. The DNA of the CDR3 is TGCAGCGTTGGGCCTTCCGGGAACACCGGGGAGCTGTTTTTT. Its translation: CSVGPSGNTGELFF.

The rearrangement joins TRBV9 to TRBJ2-1, with D perhaps TRBD2 (6 bases). The CDR3 extends over 16 amino acids. With 1 base removed from V and 5 bases from J, the gap between germline ends came to 16 bases. Germline V gene data show CDR1 as SGDLS and CDR2 as YYNGEE. Written as DNA, the CDR3 is TGTGCCAGCAGCGTATATCCGACGCGGGACCACAATGAGCAGTTCTTC. Its protein is CASSVYPTRDHNEQFF.

The rearrangement uses TRBV5-1 and TRBJ1-5; the match to TRBD1 covers 7 bases. The J segment lost 3 bases and the V segment lost 3 bases, leaving 3 bases of the junction unmatched. This CDR3 is 14 amino acids long. Germline CDR1 reads SGHRS; CDR2 reads YFSETQ. The CDR3 sequence: CASSYDRANQPQHF. The CDR3 DNA is TGCGCCAGCAGCTACGACAGGGCCAATCAGCCCCAGCATTTT.

In this sample, this clone turned up a few times. The chain joins TRBV7-2 to TRBJ2-1; the D gene could be TRBD1 or TRBD2 (5 bases each). The germline CDR1 and CDR2 sequences are SGHTA and FQGNSA. Deletions cut 1 base from V and 1 base from J, with 11 bases between. The CDR3 is made up of 16 amino acids. CDR3 sequence: CASSLGWDLSYNEQFF. The CDR3 nucleotides are TGTGCCAGCAGCTTAGGTTGGGACCTGTCCTACAATGAGCAGTTCTTC.

The J gene is TRBJ2-1, the V gene TRBV7-3, with D tentatively TRBD2 (6 bases). V was shortened by 2 bases and J by 5 bases, with 7 bases between the two germline ends. Germline V gene sequence: CDR1 SGHTA, CDR2 FQGTGA. CDR3 size: 13 residues. The CDR3: CASSLRENNEQFF. CDR3 nucleotides: TGTGCCAGCAGCTTACGGGAGAACAATGAGCAGTTCTTC.

The chain is built from TRBV5-1 and TRBJ2-1; the D is unclear. The CDR3 sequence is 14 residues long. The germline V gene has CDR1 SGHRS and CDR2 YFSETQ. Trimming shortened V by 0 bases and J by 1 base, and 5 bases separated the two germline ends. The chain's CDR3 is CASSLAASYNEQFF. The CDR3 DNA is TGCGCCAGCAGCTTGGCAGCATCCTACAATGAGCAGTTCTTC.

The V call is TRBV7-2, the J call TRBJ1-4; 7 bases fit TRBD1. V lost 6 bases, J lost 8 bases, and 9 bases stayed unmatched. From germline, CDR1 is SGHTA and CDR2 FQGNSA. The CDR3 sequence is 14 residues long. This chain's CDR3 is CASRRQGVGEKLFF. As DNA, the CDR3 is TGTGCCAGCAGAAGACAGGGTGTGGGGGAAAAACTGTTTTTT.

The chain joins TRBV11-2 to TRBJ1-3, with TRBD1 matching 9 bases. Germline V lookup: CDR1 SGHAT, CDR2 FQNNGV. V shed 5 bases and J 8 bases; nucleotides not matched to a gene: 7. The CDR3 has 14 residues. The CDR3, as DNA: TGTGCCAGCAGCCTCCGGGACAGGGAACACACCATATATTTT. It translates to CASSLRDREHTIYF.

This clone was observed a handful of times. The chain combines TRBV30 with TRBJ2-4; 14 bases agree with TRBD2. Germline lookup yields CDR1 GTSNPN and CDR2 SVGIG (reference sequence). The length of the CDR3 is 15 residues. Trimming at V came to 1 base and at J to 6 bases, leaving 2 bases not matched to a gene. The CDR3 DNA reads TGTGCCTGGAGTGGAGGACTAGCGGGAGGAAACATTCAGTACTTC. It specifies CAWSGGLAGGNIQYF. Variable domain in full (rest from reference TRBV30 and TRBJ2-4): SQTIHQWPATLVQPVGSPLSLECTVEGTSNPNLYWYRQAAGRGLQLLFYSVGIGQISSEVPQNLSASRPQDRQFILSSKKLLLSDSGFYLCAWSGGLAGGNIQYFGAGTRLSVL.

The chain employs TRBV10-2 and TRBJ2-7; the D is unclear. Trimming shortened V by 3 bases and J by 4 bases, and 7 bases separated the two germline ends. The CDR3 extends over 12 amino acids. Germline V gene sequence: CDR1 WSHSY, CDR2 SAAADI. This CDR3 reads CASSDAVYEQYF. CDR3 nucleotides: TGCGCCAGCAGTGATGCCGTGTACGAGCAGTACTTC.

This clone was picked up a small number of times. This chain connects TRBV6-1 to TRBJ2-5, with 11 nucleotides matching TRBD2. The junction had 5 bases not matched to a gene; V was cut back by 4 bases and J by 4 bases. Germline CDR1 reads MNHNS; CDR2 reads SASEGT. CDR3 size: 15 residues. The CDR3 protein is CASSGQLAGVETQYF. In DNA, the CDR3 is TGTGCCAGCAGTGGACAACTAGCGGGAGTAGAGACCCAGTACTTC.

This clone has more than one count but fewer than ten. The chain links TRBV30 to TRBJ2-4; D may match TRBD1 or TRBD2 (5 bases each). Trimming stripped 2 bases from V and 1 base from J, with 15 bases between. This CDR3 comprises 16 residues. CDR1 is GTSNPN and CDR2 is SVGIG in the germline V gene (reference sequence). The CDR3 coding sequence is TGTGCCTGGAGTCAAATCCGGGGCGCCGCCAAAAACATTCAGTACTTC. Amino acids: CAWSQIRGAAKNIQYF.

This clone came up a few times. The genes are TRBV29-1 and TRBJ2-5; D uncertain. The V and J ends lost 4 bases and 2 bases respectively, with 5 bases between them. This CDR3 is 11 amino acids long. Germline CDR1 is SQVTM and CDR2 is ANQGSEA. Here the CDR3 DNA reads TGCAGCGTTGTGGATCAAGAGACCCAGTACTTC. Protein product: CSVVDQETQYF.

The chain combines TRBV29-1 with TRBJ2-1; D is possibly TRBD2 (5 bases). The CDR3 has 17 amino acids. The V end lost 3 bases, the J end lost 3 bases, and 21 bases lay between the germline ends. The germline V gene has CDR1 SQVTM and CDR2 ANQGSEA. Here the CDR3 DNA reads TGCAGCGTTGAGGCTAGCAGTTATGGGTTCGGCTACAATGAGCAGTTCTTC. Residues: CSVEASSYGFGYNEQFF.

In this sample, this clone turned up a few times. J is TRBJ1-4 and V is TRBV29-1; TRBD1 might be the D (5 bases). Deletions cut 7 bases from V and 5 bases from J, with 14 bases between. Germline V gene lookup returns CDR1 SQVTM and CDR2 ANQGSEA. The length of the CDR3 is 13 residues. The CDR3 sequence is CSGRDSGNEKLFF. For the CDR3, the DNA is TGCAGCGGCCGGGACTCCGGGAATGAAAAACTGTTTTTT.

The chain employs TRBV29-1 and TRBJ1-5; 8 nucleotides match TRBD1. The CDR3 contains 13 residues. Trimming removed 7 bases from V and 6 bases from J; junction bases left unmatched: 8. CDR1 SQVTM and CDR2 ANQGSEA come from the germline V gene. The DNA for the CDR3 is TGCAGCGCTTCGGACAGGGCCGGTCAGCCCCAGCATTTT. This sequence encodes CSASDRAGQPQHF. Filled out from reference TRBV29-1 and TRBJ1-5, the complete variable domain reads SAVISQKPSRDICQRGTSLTIQCQVDSQVTMMFWYRQQPGQSLTLIATANQGSEATYESGFVIDKFPISRPNLTFSTLTVSNMSPEDSSIYLCSASDRAGQPQHFGDGTRLSIL.

The chain links TRBV7-2 to TRBJ2-3, with D maybe TRBD1 (6 bases). There are 15 residues in the CDR3. V was trimmed by 1 base and J by 7 bases, leaving 15 bases between them. Germline V gene lookup returns CDR1 SGHTA and CDR2 FQGNSA. For the CDR3, the DNA is TGTGCCAGCAGCTTAGTGTGGCAGGGGTCGAATACGCAGTATTTT. This gives the protein CASSLVWQGSNTQYF.

Of note for this clone: Other DNA sequences of this sample code for an identical CDR3. The chain recombines TRBV30 with TRBJ2-7; a possible D gene is TRBD1 (6 bases). The V end lost 0 bases, the J end lost 6 bases, and 12 bases lay between the germline ends. The CDR3 sequence is 13 residues long. Germline-derived CDR1 and CDR2 are GTSNPN and SVGIG (reference sequence). The CDR3 DNA reads TGTGCCTGGAGTGTAAGGGGGTCGTCCGAGCAGTACTTC. This encodes CAWSVRGSSEQYF. Supplemented by reference TRBV30 and TRBJ2-7, the full variable domain reads SQTIHQWPATLVQPVGSPLSLECTVEGTSNPNLYWYRQAAGRGLQLLFYSVGIGQISSEVPQNLSASRPQDRQFILSSKKLLLSDSGFYLCAWSVRGSSEQYFGPGTRLTVT.

This clone was seen a handful of times. The CDR3 is CASRLLLDDYNEQFF. CDR3 sequence (DNA): TGCGCCAGCAGACTGTTACTGGACGACTACAATGAGCAGTTCTTC. The chain is built from TRBV4-3 and TRBJ2-1; D uncertain. Trimming took off 6 bases at V and 3 bases at J, with 15 bases between the two ends. The germline CDR1 and CDR2 sequences are LGHNA and YSLEER. The CDR3 is 15 amino acids.

The genes are TRBV29-1 and TRBJ1-2; no clear D. The CDR3 runs to 13 residues. V lost 3 bases and J lost 4, with 12 bases in between. Germline V gives CDR1 SQVTM, CDR2 ANQGSEA. The CDR3, as DNA: TGCAGCGTTGAGGACGGGAACTTCTATGGCTACACCTTC. Its translation: CSVEDGNFYGYTF.

This clone was counted between two and nine times. This chain joins TRBV2 and TRBJ2-4; 7 bases line up with TRBD2. Germline assignment: CDR1 SNHLY and CDR2 FYNNEI. The CDR3 runs to 16 residues. Trimming at V came to 5 bases and at J to 0 bases, leaving 7 bases not matched to a gene. The CDR3 spells CASSITGGIAKNIQYF. CDR3 in DNA: TGTGCCAGCAGTATCACGGGAGGTATAGCCAAAAACATTCAGTACTTC.

This clone was seen a handful of times. The CDR3 spells CASSDTGNTEAFF. In nucleotides, the CDR3 is TGTGCCAGCAGCGACACGGGAAACACTGAAGCTTTCTTT. The rearrangement uses TRBV7-3 and TRBJ1-1; D uncertain. Germline V lookup: CDR1 SGHTA, CDR2 FQGTGA. The germline V and J ends were trimmed by 5 bases and 2 bases, with 9 bases remaining between them. This CDR3 has 13 amino acids.

This clone was detected only a few times. Germline is not matched at one junction end, which may reflect a read error. This chain connects TRBV10-3 to TRBJ2-6; TRBD2 matches 7 bases. The CDR3 covers 13 residues. CDR1 ENHRY and CDR2 SYGVKD come from the germline V gene. The CDR3 is CAISAPGGNVLTF. The CDR3 region has the DNA TGTGCCATCAGTGCCCCGGGGGGCAACGTCCTGACTTTC.

Worth noting for this clone: Other DNA variants within this sample encode the same CDR3. V and J are TRBV30 and TRBJ1-2; D is unclear. From germline, CDR1 is GTSNPN and CDR2 SVGIG (reference sequence). V dropped 0 bases and J dropped 2 bases, with 4 bases sitting between them. The CDR3 length is 12 residues. In DNA form, the CDR3 reads TGTGCCTGGAGTGTACTCAACTATGGCTACACCTTC. Translation gives CAWSVLNYGYTF.